Below, 11 T cell receptor beta chains from the same sample are listed, as sequenced in a study of cytomegalovirus exposure and HLA in healthy donors. 60 Vbeta and 13 Jbeta primers were used in PCR. Using immunoSEQ multiplex PCR, the repertoire was profiled, and TCRdb retains in-frame clones only, with some absent. The sample yields 130,000 to 150,000 clones, about 75% seen once. Sequenced input: PBMCs. The receptors stem from a man younger than 30 in good health and CMV-seronegative.

This chain uses TRBV5-1 with TRBJ2-2; no clear D. The CDR3 totals 15 residues. Trimming pared 5 bases from V and 4 bases from J, leaving 15 bases between. The V gene's germline CDR1 is SGHRS and CDR2 YFSETQ. Here the CDR3 reads CASSPNPLGTGELFF. The CDR3 DNA reads as TGCGCCAGCAGTCCGAACCCCCTAGGCACCGGGGAGCTGTTTTTT.

This clone was picked up a small number of times. The chain couples TRBV7-2 to TRBJ2-3, with D perhaps TRBD2 (6 bases). The V end lost 2 bases, the J end lost 3 bases, and 12 bases lay between the germline ends. This CDR3 region has 15 residues. The germline CDR1 and CDR2 sequences are SGHTA and FQGNSA. The chain's CDR3 is CASSLWGGITDTQYF. For the CDR3, the DNA is TGTGCCAGCAGCTTATGGGGCGGGATAACAGATACGCAGTATTTT.

J is TRBJ1-2 and V is TRBV2, with 7 positions matching TRBD1. CDR1 is SNHLY, CDR2 FYNNEI, per germline. The CDR3 spans 13 residues. Unmatched junction bases numbered 12, after V lost 10 bases and J lost 7 bases. The CDR3 sequence is CATKPQGVSGYTF. In DNA, the CDR3 is TGTGCCACCAAGCCGCAGGGGGTTTCTGGCTACACCTTC.

The genes are TRBV6-1 and TRBJ1-5; 10 bases fit TRBD1. The junction had 5 bases not matched to a gene; V was cut back by 10 bases and J by 2 bases. Germline V CDR1 and CDR2: MNHNS, SASEGT. The CDR3 has 14 amino acids. The CDR3 sequence is CATLTGGGNQPQHF. The CDR3 coding sequence is TGTGCCACCTTGACAGGGGGCGGCAATCAGCCCCAGCATTTT.

Remarks on this clone: This same CDR3 is encoded by further DNA sequences in the sample. CDR3 in amino acids: CASSDRGLDTQYF. CDR3 nucleotides: TGTGCCAGTAGCGATAGGGGACTCGATACGCAGTATTTT. The gene calls are TRBV6-5 and TRBJ2-3, with D tentatively TRBD2 (6 bases). This CDR3 region has 13 residues. V lost 9 bases and J lost 6, with 16 bases in between. Germline V gene sequence: CDR1 MNHEY, CDR2 SVGAGI.

V is TRBV5-1 and J is TRBJ2-3; 9 positions agree with TRBD2. This CDR3 contains 16 residues. Germline CDR1 is SGHRS and CDR2 is YFSETQ. Germline trimming cut 7 bases from V and 2 bases from J; bases unmatched to any gene: 11. In DNA, the CDR3 is TGCGCCAGCGGACCCTTGGCGGGGGGGCTCACAGATACGCAGTATTTT. It yields the protein CASGPLAGGLTDTQYF.

The V gene is TRBV28, the J gene TRBJ2-1; TRBD2 aligns across 7 bases. CDR3 length: 17 residues. V shed 4 bases, J shed 7 bases, and the junction held 16 bases outside the gene matches. Germline CDR1 MDHEN, CDR2 SYDVKM. CDR3 sequence (DNA): TGTGCCAGCAGTTACATAGACGGCGGGAGTCCTTTAAATGAGCAGTTCTTC. This gives the protein CASSYIDGGSPLNEQFF.

This clone appeared a single time. The chain uses TRBV6-1 and TRBJ2-7; TRBD1 matches at 9 bases. This CDR3 spans 14 amino acids. Germline V gene data show CDR1 as MNHNS and CDR2 as SASEGT. V lost 4 bases, J lost 1 base, and 2 bases stayed unmatched. The CDR3 DNA reads TGTGCCAGCAGTGCCGGGACAGGGTCCTACGAGCAGTACTTC. Protein: CASSAGTGSYEQYF.

The chain is built from TRBV18 and TRBJ2-5; 15 nucleotides align to TRBD2. The CDR3 length is 20 residues. V lost 3 bases, J lost 2 bases, and 13 bases stayed unmatched. Germline CDR1 KGHSH, CDR2 LQKENI. CDR3 amino acids: CASSPPGLAGGRNQQETQYF. The CDR3 DNA reads as TGTGCCAGCTCACCCCCGGGACTAGCGGGGGGTAGAAACCAACAAGAGACCCAGTACTTC.

The chain recombines TRBV6-4 with TRBJ2-1; 9 bases align to TRBD2. Germline V gene data show CDR1 as MRHNA and CDR2 as SNTAGT. The CDR3 is made up of 15 amino acids. The trim removed 6 bases at V and 0 bases at J, leaving 3 bases unmatched. In DNA, the CDR3 is TGTGCCAGCAGCGCTAGCGGGATCTCCTACAATGAGCAGTTCTTC. Amino acids: CASSASGISYNEQFF.

The chain uses TRBV7-3 and TRBJ2-3; 7 bases fit TRBD1. The V gene end was trimmed by 3 bases and the J gene end by 3 bases; junction bases not matched to a gene: 6. Germline V gives CDR1 SGHTA, CDR2 FQGTGA. The CDR3 is 15 residues long. CDR3 residues: CASSFGDRETDTQYF. CDR3 nucleotide sequence: TGTGCCAGCAGCTTTGGAGACAGGGAAACAGATACGCAGTATTTT.